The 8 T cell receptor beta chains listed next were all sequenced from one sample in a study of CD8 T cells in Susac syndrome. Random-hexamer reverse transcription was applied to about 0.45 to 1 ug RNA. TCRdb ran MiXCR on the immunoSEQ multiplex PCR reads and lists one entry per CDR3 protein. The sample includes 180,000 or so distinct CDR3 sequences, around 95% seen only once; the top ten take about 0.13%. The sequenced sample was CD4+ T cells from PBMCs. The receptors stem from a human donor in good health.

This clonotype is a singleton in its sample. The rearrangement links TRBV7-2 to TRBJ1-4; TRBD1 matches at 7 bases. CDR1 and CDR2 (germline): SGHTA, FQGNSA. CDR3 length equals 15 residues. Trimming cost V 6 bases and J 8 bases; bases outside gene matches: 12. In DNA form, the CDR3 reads TGTGCCAGCAGGATACCAACAGGGGAACGCGAAAAACTGTTTTTT. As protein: CASRIPTGEREKLFF.

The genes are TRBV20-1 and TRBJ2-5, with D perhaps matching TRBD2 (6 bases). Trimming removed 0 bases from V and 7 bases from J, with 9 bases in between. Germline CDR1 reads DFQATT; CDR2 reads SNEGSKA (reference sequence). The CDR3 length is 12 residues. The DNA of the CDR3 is TGCAGTGCTAGAGATGTGGGAGGGACCCAGTACTTC. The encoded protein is CSARDVGGTQYF.

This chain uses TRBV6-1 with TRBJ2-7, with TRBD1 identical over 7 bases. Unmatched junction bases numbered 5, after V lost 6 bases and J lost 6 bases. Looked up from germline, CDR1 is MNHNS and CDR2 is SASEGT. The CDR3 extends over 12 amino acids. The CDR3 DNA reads TGTGCCAGCAGGTTAGGACAGGCCGAGCAGTACTTC. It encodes CASRLGQAEQYF.

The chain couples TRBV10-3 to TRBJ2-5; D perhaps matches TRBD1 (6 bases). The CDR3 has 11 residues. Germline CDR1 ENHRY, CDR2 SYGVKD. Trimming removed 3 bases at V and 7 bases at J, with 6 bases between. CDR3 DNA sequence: TGTGCCATCAGTGAAGGGGGGACCCAGTACTTC. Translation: CAISEGGTQYF.

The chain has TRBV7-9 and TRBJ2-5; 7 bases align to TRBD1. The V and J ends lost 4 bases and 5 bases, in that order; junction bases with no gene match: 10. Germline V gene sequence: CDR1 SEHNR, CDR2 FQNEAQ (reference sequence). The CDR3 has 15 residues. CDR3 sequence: CASSSLTGQSETQYF. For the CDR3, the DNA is TGTGCCAGCAGCTCGTTGACGGGACAGAGTGAGACCCAGTACTTC.

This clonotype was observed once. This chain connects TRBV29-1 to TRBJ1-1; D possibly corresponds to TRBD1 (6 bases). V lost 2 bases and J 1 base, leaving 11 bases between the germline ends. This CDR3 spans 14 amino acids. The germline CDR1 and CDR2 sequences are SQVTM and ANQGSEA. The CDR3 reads CSVERGGPNTEAFF. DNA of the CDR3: TGCAGCGTTGAACGGGGGGGCCCGAACACTGAAGCTTTCTTT.

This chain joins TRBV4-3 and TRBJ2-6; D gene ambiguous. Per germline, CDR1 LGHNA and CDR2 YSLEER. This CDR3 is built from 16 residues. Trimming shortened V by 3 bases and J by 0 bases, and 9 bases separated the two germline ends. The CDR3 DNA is TGCGCCAGCAGCCAGGAACCTTCCTCTGGGGCCAACGTCCTGACTTTC. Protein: CASSQEPSSGANVLTF.

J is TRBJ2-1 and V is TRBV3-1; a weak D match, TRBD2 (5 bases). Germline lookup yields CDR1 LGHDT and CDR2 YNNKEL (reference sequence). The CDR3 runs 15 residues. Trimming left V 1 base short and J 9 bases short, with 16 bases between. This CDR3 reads CASSQGRLARTEQFF. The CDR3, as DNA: TGTGCCAGCAGCCAAGGCCGGCTAGCCCGTACTGAGCAGTTCTTC.